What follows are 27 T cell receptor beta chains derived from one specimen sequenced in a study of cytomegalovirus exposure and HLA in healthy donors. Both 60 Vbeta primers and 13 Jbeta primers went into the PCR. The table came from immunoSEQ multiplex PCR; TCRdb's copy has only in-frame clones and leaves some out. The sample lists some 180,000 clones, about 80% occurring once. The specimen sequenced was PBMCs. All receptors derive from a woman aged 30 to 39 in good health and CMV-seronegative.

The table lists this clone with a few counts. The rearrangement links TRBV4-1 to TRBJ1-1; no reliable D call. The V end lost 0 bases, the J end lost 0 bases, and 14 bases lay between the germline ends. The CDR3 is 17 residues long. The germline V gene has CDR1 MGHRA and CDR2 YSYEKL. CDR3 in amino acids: CASSQDHYRRMNTEAFF. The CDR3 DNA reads TGCGCCAGCAGCCAAGATCACTACCGCCGGATGAACACTGAAGCTTTCTTT.

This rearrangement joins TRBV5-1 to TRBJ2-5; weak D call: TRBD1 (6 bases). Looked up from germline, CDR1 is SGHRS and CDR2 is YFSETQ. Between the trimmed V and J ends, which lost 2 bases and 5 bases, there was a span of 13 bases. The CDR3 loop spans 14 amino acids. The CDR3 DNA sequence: TGCGCCAGCAGCTTCAAGGGGGTCGGGGAGACCCAGTACTTC. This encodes CASSFKGVGETQYF.

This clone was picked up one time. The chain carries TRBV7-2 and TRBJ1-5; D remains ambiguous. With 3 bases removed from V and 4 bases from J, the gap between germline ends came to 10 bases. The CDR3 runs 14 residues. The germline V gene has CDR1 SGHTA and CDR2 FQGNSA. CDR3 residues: CASSFSLPNQPQHF. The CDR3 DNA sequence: TGTGCCAGCAGCTTTAGCCTTCCTAATCAGCCCCAGCATTTT.

CDR3 sequence: CASSQGDGRGDGYTF. The CDR3, as DNA: TGCGCCAGCAGCCAAGGGGATGGGAGGGGAGATGGCTACACCTTC. The genes are TRBV4-3 and TRBJ1-2; D is perhaps TRBD1 (5 bases). V was cut by 1 base and J by 6 bases, with 15 bases left in between. Germline V gene data show CDR1 as LGHNA and CDR2 as YSLEER. This CDR3 has 15 residues.

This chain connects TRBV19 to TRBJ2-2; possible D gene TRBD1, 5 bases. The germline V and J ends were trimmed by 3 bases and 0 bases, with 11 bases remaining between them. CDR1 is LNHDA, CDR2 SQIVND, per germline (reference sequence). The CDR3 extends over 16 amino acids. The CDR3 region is CASSIQGYSNTGELFF. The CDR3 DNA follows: TGTGCCAGTAGTATCCAGGGCTACTCGAACACCGGGGAGCTGTTTTTT.

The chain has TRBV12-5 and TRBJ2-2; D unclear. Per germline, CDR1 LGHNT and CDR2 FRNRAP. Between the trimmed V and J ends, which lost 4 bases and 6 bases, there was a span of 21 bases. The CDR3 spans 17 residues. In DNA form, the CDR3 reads TGTGCTAGTGGTTCCAATGGGCCCCCCGGTCATCCCGGGGAGCTGTTTTTT. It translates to CASGSNGPPGHPGELFF.

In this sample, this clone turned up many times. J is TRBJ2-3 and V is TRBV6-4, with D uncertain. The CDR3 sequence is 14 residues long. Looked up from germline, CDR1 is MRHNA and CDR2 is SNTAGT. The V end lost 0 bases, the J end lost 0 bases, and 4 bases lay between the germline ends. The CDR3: CASSDSASTDTQYF. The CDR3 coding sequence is TGTGCCAGCAGTGACTCGGCCAGCACAGATACGCAGTATTTT.

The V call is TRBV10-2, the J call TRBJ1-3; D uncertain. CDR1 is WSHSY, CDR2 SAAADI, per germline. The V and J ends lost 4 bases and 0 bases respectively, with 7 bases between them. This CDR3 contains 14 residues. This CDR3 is CASSALFSGNTIYF. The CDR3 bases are TGCGCCAGCAGTGCCTTATTCTCTGGAAACACCATATATTTT.

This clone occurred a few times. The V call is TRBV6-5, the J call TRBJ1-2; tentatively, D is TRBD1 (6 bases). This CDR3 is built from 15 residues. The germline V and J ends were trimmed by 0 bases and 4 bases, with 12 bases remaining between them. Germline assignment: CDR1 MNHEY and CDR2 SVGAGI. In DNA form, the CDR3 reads TGTGCCAGCAGTTACTCGGGGGGGGGCGTCTATGGCTACACCTTC. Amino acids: CASSYSGGGVYGYTF.

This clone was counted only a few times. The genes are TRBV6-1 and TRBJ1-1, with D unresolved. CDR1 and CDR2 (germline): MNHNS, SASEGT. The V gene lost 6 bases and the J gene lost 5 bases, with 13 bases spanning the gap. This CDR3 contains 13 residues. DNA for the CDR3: TGTGCCAGCAGCCGGGGTGGGTGGACTGAAGCTTTCTTT. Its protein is CASSRGGWTEAFF.

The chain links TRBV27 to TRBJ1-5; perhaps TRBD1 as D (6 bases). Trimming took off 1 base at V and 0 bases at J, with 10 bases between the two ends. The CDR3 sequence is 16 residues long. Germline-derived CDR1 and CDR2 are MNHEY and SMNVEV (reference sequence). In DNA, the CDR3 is TGTGCCAGCAGTTTATTGGCAGGGGATAGCAATCAGCCCCAGCATTTT. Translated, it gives CASSLLAGDSNQPQHF.

CDR3 residues: CASRQGGSTDTQYF. The CDR3 nucleotides are TGTGCCAGCAGACAGGGTGGGAGCACAGATACGCAGTATTTT. The V call is TRBV7-9, the J call TRBJ2-3; tentative D call: TRBD1 (6 bases). This CDR3 has 14 residues. Trimming left V 6 bases short and J 0 bases short, with 10 bases between. Germline CDR1 and CDR2: SEHNR and FQNEAQ (reference sequence).

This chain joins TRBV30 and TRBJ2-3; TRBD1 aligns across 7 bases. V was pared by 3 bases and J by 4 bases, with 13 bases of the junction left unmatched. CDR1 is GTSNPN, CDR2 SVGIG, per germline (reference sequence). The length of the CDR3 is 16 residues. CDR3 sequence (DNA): TGTGCCTGGAGCTTTAGGCTCAGGGGGAAGGCAGATACGCAGTATTTT. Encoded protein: CAWSFRLRGKADTQYF.

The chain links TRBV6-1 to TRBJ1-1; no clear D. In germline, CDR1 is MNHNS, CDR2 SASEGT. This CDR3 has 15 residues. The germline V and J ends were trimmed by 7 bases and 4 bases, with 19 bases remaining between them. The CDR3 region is CASTEREEGITEAFF. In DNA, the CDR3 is TGTGCCAGCACCGAAAGGGAGGAAGGGATCACTGAAGCTTTCTTT.

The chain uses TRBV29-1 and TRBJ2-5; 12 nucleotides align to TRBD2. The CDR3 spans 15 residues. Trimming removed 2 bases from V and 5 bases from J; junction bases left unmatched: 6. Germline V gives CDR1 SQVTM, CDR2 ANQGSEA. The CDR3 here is CSVERLAGGMETQYF. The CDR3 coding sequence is TGCAGCGTTGAACGGCTAGCGGGGGGGATGGAGACCCAGTACTTC.

The CDR3 DNA sequence: TGTGCCTGGAGTGTAAACAGGGTCTATGGCTACACCTTC. Translation: CAWSVNRVYGYTF. The rearrangement joins TRBV30 to TRBJ1-2; tentative D call: TRBD1 (6 bases). The germline CDR1 and CDR2 sequences are GTSNPN and SVGIG (reference sequence). CDR3 length: 13 residues. Trimming left V 0 bases short and J 4 bases short, with 9 bases between.

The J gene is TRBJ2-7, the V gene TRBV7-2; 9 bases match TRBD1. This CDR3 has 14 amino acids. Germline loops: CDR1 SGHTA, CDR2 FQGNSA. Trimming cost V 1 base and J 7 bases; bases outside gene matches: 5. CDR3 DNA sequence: TGTGCCAGCAGCTTAGACAGGGGGCGGCTAGAGCAGTACTTC. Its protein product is CASSLDRGRLEQYF.

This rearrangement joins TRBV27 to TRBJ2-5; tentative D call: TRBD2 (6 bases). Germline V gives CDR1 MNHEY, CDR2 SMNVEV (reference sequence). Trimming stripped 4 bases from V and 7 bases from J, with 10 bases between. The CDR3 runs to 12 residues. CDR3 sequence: CASSYVGGTQYF. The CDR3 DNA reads TGTGCCAGCAGTTATGTGGGGGGGACCCAGTACTTC.

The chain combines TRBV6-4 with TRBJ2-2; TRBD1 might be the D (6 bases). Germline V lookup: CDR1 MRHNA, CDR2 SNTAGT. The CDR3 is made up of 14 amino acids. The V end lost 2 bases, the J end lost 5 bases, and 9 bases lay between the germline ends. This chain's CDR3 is CASSDRGGTGELFF. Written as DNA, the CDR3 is TGTGCCAGCAGTGACCGAGGGGGAACCGGGGAGCTGTTTTTT.

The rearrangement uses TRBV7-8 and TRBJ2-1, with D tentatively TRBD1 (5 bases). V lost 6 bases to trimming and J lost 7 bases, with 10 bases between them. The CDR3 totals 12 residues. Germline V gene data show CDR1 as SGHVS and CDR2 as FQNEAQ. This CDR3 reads CASRIPGNEQFF. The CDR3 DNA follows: TGTGCCAGCAGGATCCCAGGGAATGAGCAGTTCTTC.

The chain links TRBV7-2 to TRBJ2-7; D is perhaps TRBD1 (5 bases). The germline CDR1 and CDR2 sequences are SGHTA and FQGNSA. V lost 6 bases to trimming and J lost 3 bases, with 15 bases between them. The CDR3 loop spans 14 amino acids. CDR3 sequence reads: CASRGPLVSYEQYF. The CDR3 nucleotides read TGTGCCAGCAGGGGGCCCTTAGTCAGCTACGAGCAGTACTTC.

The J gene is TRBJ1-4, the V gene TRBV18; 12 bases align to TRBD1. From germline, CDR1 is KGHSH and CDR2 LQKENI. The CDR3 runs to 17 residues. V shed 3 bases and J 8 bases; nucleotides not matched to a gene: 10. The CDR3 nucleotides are TGTGCCAGCTCACCGTCGGGACAGGGGGCGAGTAAGGAAAAACTGTTTTTT. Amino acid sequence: CASSPSGQGASKEKLFF.

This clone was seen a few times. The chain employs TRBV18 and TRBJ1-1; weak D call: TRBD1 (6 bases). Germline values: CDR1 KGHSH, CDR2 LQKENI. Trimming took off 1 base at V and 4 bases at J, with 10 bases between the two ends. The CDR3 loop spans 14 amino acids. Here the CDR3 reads CASSPRTGTTEAFF. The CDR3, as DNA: TGTGCCAGCTCACCACGAACAGGGACCACTGAAGCTTTCTTT.

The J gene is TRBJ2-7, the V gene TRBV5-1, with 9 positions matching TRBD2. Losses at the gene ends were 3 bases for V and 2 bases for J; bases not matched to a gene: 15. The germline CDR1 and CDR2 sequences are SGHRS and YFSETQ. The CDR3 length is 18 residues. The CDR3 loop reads CASSSPPGIAGDAYEQYF. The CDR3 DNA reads TGCGCCAGCAGCTCGCCGCCGGGGATAGCGGGGGATGCCTACGAGCAGTACTTC.

The CDR3 nucleotides read TGTGCCAGCAGCGCCGCCCTGGCAGGGGTTGCTGGCTACACCTTC. Its translation is CASSAALAGVAGYTF. The chain uses TRBV5-4 and TRBJ1-2; TRBD1 is a possible D gene (6 bases). CDR3 size: 15 residues. Germline loops: CDR1 SGHNT, CDR2 YYREEE (reference sequence). V lost 4 bases and J 7 bases, leaving 20 bases between the germline ends.

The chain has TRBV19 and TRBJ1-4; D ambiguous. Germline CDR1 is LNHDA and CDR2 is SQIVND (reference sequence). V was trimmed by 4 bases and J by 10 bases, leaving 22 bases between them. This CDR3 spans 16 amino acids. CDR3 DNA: TGTGCCAGTAGTACTAAGACCCCGACCTTACCAGGAAAACTGTTTTTT. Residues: CASSTKTPTLPGKLFF.

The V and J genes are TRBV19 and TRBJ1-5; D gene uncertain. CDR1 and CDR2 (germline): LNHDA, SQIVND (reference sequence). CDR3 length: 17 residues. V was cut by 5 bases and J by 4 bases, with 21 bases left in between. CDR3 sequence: CASSLRLRTSSNQPQHF. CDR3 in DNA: TGTGCCAGTAGTTTGAGGTTAAGAACGTCTTCAAATCAGCCCCAGCATTTT.